The source of this T cell receptor beta chain is a study of cytomegalovirus exposure and HLA in healthy donors. With regard to this clone: The antigen remains unidentified.

V lost 6 bases and J lost 7, with 15 bases in between. This CDR3 contains 13 residues. Looked up from germline, CDR1 is MNHNY and CDR2 is SVGAGI (reference sequence). General study points: Most TCR sequences were seen very rarely across donors, but some public TCRs occurred in many.

PCR was performed using 60 Vbeta and 13 Jbeta primers. Libraries were prepared by immunoSEQ multiplex PCR; TCRdb keeps only in-frame clonotypes and omits some of them. This table holds around 160,000 clones, 70% to 75% found once. V usage is TRBV6-6 and J usage is TRBJ1-1; possible D gene TRBD1, 5 bases. The sequence derives from a man aged 18 to 30 in good health and CMV-seropositive. The specimen was PBMCs. The chain's CDR3 is CASRRSGDGEAFF. CDR3 DNA sequence: TGTGCCAGCAGACGGTCGGGGGATGGTGAAGCTTTCTTT.